The source of this TCR beta chain is a study of post-analysis software for immune sequencing data. Overall study: As for disease course, relapsing-remitting, secondary progressive and progressive-relapsing multiple sclerosis were all included. General study points: The F measure placed samples prepared in the same batch into strongly shared clusters. Compared against controls, patients with multiple sclerosis displayed significantly lower normalized Chao1 diversity. TRBV5-6, TRBV5-1 and TRBV20-1 were among roughly 5 TRBV segments more frequent in patients than controls.

The CDR3 runs to 16 residues. Germline CDR1 and CDR2: SGHTA and FQGTGA. The V gene end was trimmed by 0 bases and the J gene end by 5 bases; junction bases not matched to a gene: 6. This clonotype has more than one count but fewer than ten. Its antigen is unidentified. The library was made from cDNA and included unique molecular identifiers. T cells numbering about 0.9 to 11 million gave rise to a few hundred thousand cDNA molecules. MiXCR, applied by TCRdb to the PCR reads, yields one record per CDR3 protein. The sample records roughly 430,000 distinct CDR3 sequences, about 39% being singletons. The receptor comes from a girl aged 2 to 10 with multiple sclerosis. The chain uses TRBV7-3 and TRBJ2-1; 8 nucleotides align to TRBD2. Sequencing was done on a sample of blood. Here the CDR3 reads CASSLTAGAQNNEQFF. In DNA, the CDR3 is TGTGCCAGCAGCTTAACAGCGGGAGCCCAGAACAATGAGCAGTTCTTC.